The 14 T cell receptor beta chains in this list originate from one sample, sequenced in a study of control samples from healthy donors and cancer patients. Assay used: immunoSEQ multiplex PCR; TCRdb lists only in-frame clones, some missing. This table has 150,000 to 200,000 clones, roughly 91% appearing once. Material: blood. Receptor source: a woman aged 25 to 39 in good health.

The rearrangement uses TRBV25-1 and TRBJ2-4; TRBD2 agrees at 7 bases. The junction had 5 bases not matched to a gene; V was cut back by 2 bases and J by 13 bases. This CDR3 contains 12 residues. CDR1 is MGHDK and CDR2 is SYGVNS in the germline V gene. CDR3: CASSELGDYQYF. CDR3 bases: TGTGCCAGCAGTGAACTAGGGGACTACCAGTACTTC.

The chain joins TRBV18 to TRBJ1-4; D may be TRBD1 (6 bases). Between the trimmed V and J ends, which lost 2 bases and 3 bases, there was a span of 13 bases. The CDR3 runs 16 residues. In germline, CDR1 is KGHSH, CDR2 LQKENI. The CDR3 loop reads CASSPSVGAANEKLFF. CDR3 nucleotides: TGTGCCAGCTCACCAAGCGTGGGGGCGGCTAATGAAAAACTGTTTTTT.

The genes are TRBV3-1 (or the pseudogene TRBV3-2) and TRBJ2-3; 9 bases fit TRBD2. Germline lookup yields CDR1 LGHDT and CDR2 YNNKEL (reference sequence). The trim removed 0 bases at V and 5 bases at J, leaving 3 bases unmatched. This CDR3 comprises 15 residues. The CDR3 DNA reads TGTGCCAGCAGCCAAGATAGCGGGAGAGGAGATACGCAGTATTTT. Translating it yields CASSQDSGRGDTQYF.

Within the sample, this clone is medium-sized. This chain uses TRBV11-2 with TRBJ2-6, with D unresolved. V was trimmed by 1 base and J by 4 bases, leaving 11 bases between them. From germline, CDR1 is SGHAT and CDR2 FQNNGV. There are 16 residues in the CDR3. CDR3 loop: CASSLGRTPGANVLTF. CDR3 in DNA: TGTGCCAGCAGCTTAGGTCGCACGCCAGGGGCCAACGTCCTGACTTTC.

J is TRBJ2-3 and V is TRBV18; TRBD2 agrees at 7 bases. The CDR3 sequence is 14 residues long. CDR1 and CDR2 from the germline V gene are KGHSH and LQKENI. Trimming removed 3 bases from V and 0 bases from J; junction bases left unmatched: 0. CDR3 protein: CASSPSGSTDTQYF. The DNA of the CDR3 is TGTGCCAGCTCACCTAGCGGGAGCACAGATACGCAGTATTTT.

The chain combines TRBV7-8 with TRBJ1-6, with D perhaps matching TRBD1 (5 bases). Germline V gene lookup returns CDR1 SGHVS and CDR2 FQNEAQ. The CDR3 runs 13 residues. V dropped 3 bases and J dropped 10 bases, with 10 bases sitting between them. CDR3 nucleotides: TGTGCCAGCAGCTTCAGGGACGAATCACCCCTCCACTTT. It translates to CASSFRDESPLHF.

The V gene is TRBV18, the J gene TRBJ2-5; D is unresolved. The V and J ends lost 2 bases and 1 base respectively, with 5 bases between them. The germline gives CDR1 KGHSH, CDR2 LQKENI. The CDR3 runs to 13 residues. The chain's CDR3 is CASSPSPQETQYF. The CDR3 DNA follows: TGTGCCAGCTCACCATCCCCCCAAGAGACCCAGTACTTC. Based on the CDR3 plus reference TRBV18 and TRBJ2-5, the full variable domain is NAGVMQNPRHLVRRRGQEARLRCSPMKGHSHVYWYRQLPEEGLKFMVYLQKENIIDESGMPKERFSAEFPKEGPSILRIQQVVRGDSAAYFCASSPSPQETQYFGPGTRLLVL.

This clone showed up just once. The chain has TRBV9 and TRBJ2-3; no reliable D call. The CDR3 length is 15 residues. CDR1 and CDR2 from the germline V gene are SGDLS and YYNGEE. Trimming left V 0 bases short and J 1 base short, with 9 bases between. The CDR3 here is CASSVGSFGTDTQYF. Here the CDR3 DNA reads TGTGCCAGCAGCGTAGGTAGCTTCGGCACAGATACGCAGTATTTT.

The CDR3: CASSPRRQGGDSPLHF. The CDR3 DNA follows: TGTGCCAGCTCACCCCGGAGACAGGGCGGGGATTCACCCCTCCACTTT. V is TRBV18 and J is TRBJ1-6; TRBD1 aligns across 7 bases. Germline values: CDR1 KGHSH, CDR2 LQKENI. The trim removed 3 bases at V and 8 bases at J, leaving 10 bases unmatched. This CDR3 has 16 amino acids.

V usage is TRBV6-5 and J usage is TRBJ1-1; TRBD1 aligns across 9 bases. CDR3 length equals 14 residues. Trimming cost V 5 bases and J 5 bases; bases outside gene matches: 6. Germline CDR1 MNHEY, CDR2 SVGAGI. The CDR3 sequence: CASSLTGGGTEAFF. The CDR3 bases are TGTGCCAGCAGTCTGACAGGGGGTGGGACTGAAGCTTTCTTT.

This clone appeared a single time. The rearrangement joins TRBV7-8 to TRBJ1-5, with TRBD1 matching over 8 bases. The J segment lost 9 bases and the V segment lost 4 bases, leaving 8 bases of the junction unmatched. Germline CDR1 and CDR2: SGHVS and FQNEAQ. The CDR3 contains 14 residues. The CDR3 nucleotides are TGTGCCAGCAGCTCGACAGGGGAAGGTCGGCCCCAGCATTTT. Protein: CASSSTGEGRPQHF.

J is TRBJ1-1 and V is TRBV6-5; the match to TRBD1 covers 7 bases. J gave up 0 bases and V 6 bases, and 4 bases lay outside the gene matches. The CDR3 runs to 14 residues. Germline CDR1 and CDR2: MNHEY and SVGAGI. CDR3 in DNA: TGTGCCAGCAGATCCAGGGGGGTGAACACTGAAGCTTTCTTT. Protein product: CASRSRGVNTEAFF.

The CDR3 is CASSVQGESYNEQFF. DNA of the CDR3: TGTGCCAGCAGCGTACAGGGAGAATCCTACAATGAGCAGTTCTTC. This chain links TRBV9 with TRBJ2-1, with D tentatively TRBD1 or TRBD2 (5 bases each). V lost 1 base, J lost 1 base, and 9 bases lay in between. Looked up from germline, CDR1 is SGDLS and CDR2 is YYNGEE. The CDR3 has 15 residues.

The CDR3 spells CASSAAGGPDTQYF. The CDR3 nucleotides read TGTGCCAGCAGTGCAGCGGGGGGCCCAGATACGCAGTATTTT. The chain employs TRBV25-1 and TRBJ2-3, with 9 bases matching TRBD2. The germline V gene encodes CDR1 MGHDK and CDR2 SYGVNS. The CDR3 runs 14 residues. The V gene end was trimmed by 4 bases and the J gene end by 4 bases; junction bases not matched to a gene: 3.